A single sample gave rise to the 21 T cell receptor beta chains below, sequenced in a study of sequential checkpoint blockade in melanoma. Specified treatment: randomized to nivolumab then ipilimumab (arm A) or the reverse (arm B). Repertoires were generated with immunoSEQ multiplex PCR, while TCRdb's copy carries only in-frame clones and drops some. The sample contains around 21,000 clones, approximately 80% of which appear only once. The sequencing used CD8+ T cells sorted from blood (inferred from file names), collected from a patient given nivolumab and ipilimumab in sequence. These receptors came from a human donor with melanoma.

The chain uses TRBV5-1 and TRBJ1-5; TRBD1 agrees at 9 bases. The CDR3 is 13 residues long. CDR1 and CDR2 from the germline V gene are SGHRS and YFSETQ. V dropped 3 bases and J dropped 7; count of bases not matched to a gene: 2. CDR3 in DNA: TGCGCCAGCAGCTCGGGACAGGGACAGCCCCAGCATTTT. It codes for CASSSGQGQPQHF.

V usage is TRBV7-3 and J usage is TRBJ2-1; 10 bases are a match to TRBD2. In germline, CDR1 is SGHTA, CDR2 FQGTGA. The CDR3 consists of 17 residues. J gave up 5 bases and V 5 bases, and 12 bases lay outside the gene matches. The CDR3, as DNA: TGTGCCAGCAGCCGCTGGGTGAGGACTAGCGGAGACAATGAGCAGTTCTTC. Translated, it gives CASSRWVRTSGDNEQFF.

The CDR3 sequence is CASSLVVTGTGGNSPLHF. CDR3 nucleotides: TGTGCCAGCAGCTTAGTCGTTACCGGGACAGGGGGAAATTCACCCCTCCACTTT. The rearrangement joins TRBV7-2 to TRBJ1-6; 11 bases map to TRBD1. Per germline, CDR1 SGHTA and CDR2 FQGNSA. The CDR3 consists of 18 residues. With 1 base clipped from V and 7 bases from J, the junction kept 9 bases outside the gene matches. Supplemented by reference TRBV7-2 and TRBJ1-6, the full variable domain reads GAGVSQSPSNKVTEKGKDVELRCDPISGHTALYWYRQSLGQGLEFLIYFQGNSAPDKSGLPSDRFSAERTGGSVSTLTIQRTQQEDSAVYLCASSLVVTGTGGNSPLHFGNGTRLTVT.

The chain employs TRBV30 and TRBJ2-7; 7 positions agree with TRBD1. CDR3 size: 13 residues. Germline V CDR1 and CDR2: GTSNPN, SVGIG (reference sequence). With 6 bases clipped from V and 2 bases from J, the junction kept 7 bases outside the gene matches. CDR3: CACEGATPYEQYF. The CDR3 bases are TGTGCCTGCGAGGGGGCAACCCCCTACGAGCAGTACTTC.

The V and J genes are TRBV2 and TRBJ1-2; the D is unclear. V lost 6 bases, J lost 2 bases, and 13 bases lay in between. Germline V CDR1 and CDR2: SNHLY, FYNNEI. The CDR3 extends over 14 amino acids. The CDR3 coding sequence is TGTGCCAGCAGGACCAGGAACAAGAACTATGGCTACACCTTC. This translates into CASRTRNKNYGYTF.

The CDR3 region is CASRAAVRDNSYEQYF. As DNA, the CDR3 is TGTGCCAGCAGAGCAGCCGTCCGGGACAACTCCTACGAGCAGTACTTC. The chain links TRBV25-1 to TRBJ2-7, with D possibly being TRBD1 (6 bases). The CDR3 runs 16 residues. Per germline, CDR1 MGHDK and CDR2 SYGVNS. V shed 6 bases and J shed 0 bases, with 18 bases lying between them.

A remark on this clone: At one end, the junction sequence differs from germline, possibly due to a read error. The CDR3 DNA is TGCGCCAGCAGCCCGGGACAGGGGTATAATTCACCCCTCCACTTT. Encoded protein: CASSPGQGYNSPLHF. This sequence joins TRBV5-4 and TRBJ1-6; 10 bases are a match to TRBD1. Germline lookup yields CDR1 SGHNT and CDR2 YYREEE (reference sequence). The CDR3 is made up of 15 amino acids.

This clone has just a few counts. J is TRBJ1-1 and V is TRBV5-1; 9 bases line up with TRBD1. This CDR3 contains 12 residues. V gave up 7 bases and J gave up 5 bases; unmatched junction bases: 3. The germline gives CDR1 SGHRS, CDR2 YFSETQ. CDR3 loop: CASGTGWTEAFF. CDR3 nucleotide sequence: TGCGCCAGCGGGACAGGGTGGACTGAAGCTTTCTTT.

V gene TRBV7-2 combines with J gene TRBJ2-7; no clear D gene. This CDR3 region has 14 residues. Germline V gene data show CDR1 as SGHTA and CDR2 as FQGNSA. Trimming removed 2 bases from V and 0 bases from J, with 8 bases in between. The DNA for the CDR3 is TGTGCCAGCAGCTTATTTACTCGCTCCTACGAGCAGTACTTC. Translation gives CASSLFTRSYEQYF.

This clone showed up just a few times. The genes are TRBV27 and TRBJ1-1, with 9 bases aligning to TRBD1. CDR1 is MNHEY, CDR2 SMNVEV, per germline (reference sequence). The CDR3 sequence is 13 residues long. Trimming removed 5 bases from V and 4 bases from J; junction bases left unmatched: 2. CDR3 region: CASSHRGPTEAFF. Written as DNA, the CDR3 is TGTGCCAGCAGTCACAGGGGGCCCACTGAAGCTTTCTTT.

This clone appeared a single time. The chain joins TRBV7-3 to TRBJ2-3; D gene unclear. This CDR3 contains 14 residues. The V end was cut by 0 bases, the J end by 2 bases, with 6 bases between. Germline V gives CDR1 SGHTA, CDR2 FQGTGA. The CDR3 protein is CASSLTVLTDTQYF. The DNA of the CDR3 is TGTGCCAGCAGCTTAACGGTACTCACAGATACGCAGTATTTT.

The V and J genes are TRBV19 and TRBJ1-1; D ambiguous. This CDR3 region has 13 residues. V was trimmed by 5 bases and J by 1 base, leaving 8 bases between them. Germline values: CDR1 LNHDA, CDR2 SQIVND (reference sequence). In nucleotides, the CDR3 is TGTGCCAGTAGTGAAAACACGAACACTGAAGCTTTCTTT. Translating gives CASSENTNTEAFF.

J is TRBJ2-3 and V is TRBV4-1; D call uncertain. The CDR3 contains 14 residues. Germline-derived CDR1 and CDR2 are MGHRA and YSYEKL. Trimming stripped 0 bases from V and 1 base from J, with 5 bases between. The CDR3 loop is CASSQDPGTDTQYF. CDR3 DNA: TGCGCCAGCAGCCAAGATCCGGGCACAGATACGCAGTATTTT.

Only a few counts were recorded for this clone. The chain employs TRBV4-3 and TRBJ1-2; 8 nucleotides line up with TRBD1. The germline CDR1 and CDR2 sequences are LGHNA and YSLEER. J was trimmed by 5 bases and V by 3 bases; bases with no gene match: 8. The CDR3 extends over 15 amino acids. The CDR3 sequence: CASSQLQRTGYGYTF. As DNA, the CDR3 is TGCGCCAGCAGCCAGCTCCAGAGGACAGGGTATGGCTACACCTTC.

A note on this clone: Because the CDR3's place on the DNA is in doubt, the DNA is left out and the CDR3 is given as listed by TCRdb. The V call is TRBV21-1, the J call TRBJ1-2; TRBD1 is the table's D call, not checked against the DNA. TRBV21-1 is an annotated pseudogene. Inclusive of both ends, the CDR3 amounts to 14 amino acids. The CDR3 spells CASSKWGQGTGYTF.

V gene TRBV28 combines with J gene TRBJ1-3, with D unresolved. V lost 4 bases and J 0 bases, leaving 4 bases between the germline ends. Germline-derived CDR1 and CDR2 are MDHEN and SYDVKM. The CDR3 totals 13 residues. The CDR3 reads CASSYISGNTIYF. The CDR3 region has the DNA TGTGCCAGCAGTTACATCTCTGGAAACACCATATATTTT.

The CDR3 protein is CACQGLAVDTQYF. CDR3 DNA sequence: TGTGCCTGCCAGGGACTAGCAGTAGATACGCAGTATTTT. This sequence joins TRBV30 and TRBJ2-3; 9 positions match TRBD2. V lost 6 bases and J lost 5; bases outside the gene matches: 6. CDR1 is GTSNPN and CDR2 is SVGIG in the germline V gene (reference sequence). CDR3 length equals 13 residues.

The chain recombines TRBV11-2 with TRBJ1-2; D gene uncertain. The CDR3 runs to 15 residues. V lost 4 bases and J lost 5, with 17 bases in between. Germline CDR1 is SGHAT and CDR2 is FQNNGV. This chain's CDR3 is CASSSQISPIYGYTF. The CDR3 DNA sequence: TGTGCCAGCAGCTCCCAGATTTCTCCGATATATGGCTACACCTTC.

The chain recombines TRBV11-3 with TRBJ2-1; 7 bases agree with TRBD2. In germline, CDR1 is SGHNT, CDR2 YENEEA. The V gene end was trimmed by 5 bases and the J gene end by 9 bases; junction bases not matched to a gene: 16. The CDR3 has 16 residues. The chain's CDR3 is CASSLWTSGPKSEQFF. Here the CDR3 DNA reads TGTGCCAGCAGCCTATGGACTAGTGGTCCTAAGAGTGAGCAGTTCTTC.

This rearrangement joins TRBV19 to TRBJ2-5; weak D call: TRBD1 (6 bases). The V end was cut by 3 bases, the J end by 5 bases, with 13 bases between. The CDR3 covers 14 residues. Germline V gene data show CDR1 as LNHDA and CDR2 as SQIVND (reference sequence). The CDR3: CASSIRQVGETQYF. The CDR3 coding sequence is TGTGCCAGTAGTATTCGACAGGTAGGGGAGACCCAGTACTTC.

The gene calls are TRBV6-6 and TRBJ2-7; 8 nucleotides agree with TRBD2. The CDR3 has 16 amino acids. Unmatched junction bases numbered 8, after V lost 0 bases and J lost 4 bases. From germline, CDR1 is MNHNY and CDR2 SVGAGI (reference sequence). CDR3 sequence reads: CASSYSPGLAGYEQYF. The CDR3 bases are TGTGCCAGCAGTTACTCTCCCGGACTAGCTGGATACGAGCAGTACTTC.